This TCR beta chain was profiled in a study of cytomegalovirus exposure and HLA in healthy donors. As for the study in general: Most genotyped donors, 75% to 85% of about 360, had Caucasian-associated genetic ancestry.

The PCR ran on 60 Vbeta and 13 Jbeta primers. Libraries were prepared by immunoSEQ multiplex PCR; TCRdb keeps only in-frame clonotypes and omits some of them. The sample has more than 95,000 clones; roughly 80% are singletons. The receptor was isolated from a man in his fifties in good health and CMV-seropositive. Sequences were obtained from PBMCs.

The CDR3 DNA follows: TGTGCCAGTAGTATAACTCCTCCGGAGAACAATGAGCAGTTCTTC. This encodes CASSITPPENNEQFF. This chain connects TRBV19 to TRBJ2-1; D is ambiguous. There are 15 residues in the CDR3. V lost 2 bases and J lost 5, with 13 bases in between. Germline V gene lookup returns CDR1 LNHDA and CDR2 SQIVND (reference sequence).